The T cell receptor beta chain under discussion was sequenced for a study of blood T cell repertoires in COVID-19. Sequencing used immunoSEQ multiplex PCR; TCRdb keeps in-frame clones, though not all of them. The sample holds about 120,000 clones, about 79% seen once. Material for sequencing was peripheral blood. The origin of this receptor is a woman older than 75 with acute or convalescent COVID-19.

The CDR3 nucleotides are TGTGCCAGCAGCTATGTTGGAGGGGCGAACACTGAAGCTTTCTTT. Its protein product is CASSYVGGANTEAFF. The gene calls are TRBV5-6 and TRBJ1-1, with D possibly matching TRBD1 (5 bases). V was pared by 3 bases and J by 1 base, with 13 bases between. The CDR3 contains 15 residues. Germline CDR1 and CDR2: SGHDT and YYEEEE.